This TCR beta chain is drawn from a study of cytomegalovirus exposure and HLA in healthy donors. Amplification used 60 Vbeta primers and 13 Jbeta primers. Libraries were prepared by immunoSEQ multiplex PCR; TCRdb keeps only in-frame clonotypes and omits some of them. The data contain 170,000 or so clones, around 80% of them singletons. Regarding the study as a whole: At a 0.05 false discovery rate, a later analysis found 18,000 or so TCR beta sequences to be associated with HLA alleles. A later look showed TCR association rates differing by HLA locus, highest for DRB1 and lowest for HLA-C. A later analysis reportedly found fewer N-insertions in an Asian-associated ancestry cluster than the roughly 670-donor mean.

As for this clone: No antigen is known for it.

The germline V gene encodes CDR1 MGHRA and CDR2 YSYEKL. This CDR3 spans 16 amino acids. The trim removed 2 bases at V and 1 base at J, leaving 4 bases unmatched. The rearrangement uses TRBV4-1 and TRBJ2-3, with 9 bases lining up with TRBD2. Sequencing was performed on PBMCs. The TCR sequence derives from a man aged 25 to 45 in good health and CMV-seropositive. Here the CDR3 reads CASSQPRTSGTDTQYF. CDR3 DNA sequence: TGCGCCAGCAGCCAACCCCGGACTAGCGGCACAGATACGCAGTATTTT.